This TCR beta chain was found in a study of blood T cells in healthy people across ages. Findings and caveats of the study: Strong correlation linked observed beta diversity and percent naive T cells.

Primers used in a second PCR of about 7 to 11 cycles were a sample-barcoded 5' primer and a J-beta primer mix. TCRdb fed the 5' RACE reads into MiXCR, producing one record per CDR3 protein. The sample carries about 580,000 distinct CDR3 sequences, around 48% recorded once. A remark on this clonotype: No antigen is known for it.

This CDR3 spans 15 amino acids. V trimming: 2 bases; J trimming: 6 bases; junction bases outside the gene matches: 7. The V and J genes are TRBV12-3 or TRBV12-4 and TRBJ1-2; 9 bases are a match to TRBD1. The source of this sequence is an older man in good health. Source material: blood. The CDR3 reads CASSLLDRGLDGYTF. CDR3 bases: TGTGCCAGCAGTTTATTGGACAGGGGACTAGATGGCTACACCTTC.